This TCR beta chain was documented in a study of shared clonotypes between healthy human individuals. Method: immunoSEQ multiplex PCR; TCRdb's copy keeps in-frame clones and lacks some. The sample holds about 580,000 clones, roughly 98% seen once. Study-wide results and limits: Compared with memory subsets, naive subsets generally had larger estimated richness. Sample collection involved blood only; tissue repertoires are likely different. All-four-donor shared clonotypes had higher generation probabilities than non-shared clonotypes did. It was observed that approximately 5% of naive CD4 clonotypes were shared across several donors.

CD8 cells regarded as naive lacked CD45RO, were positively chosen for CCR7, and omitted terminally differentiated effector memory CD45RA+ cells. The length of the CDR3 is 15 residues. Trimming cost V 5 bases and J 0 bases, with 14 bases left between them. Germline assignment: CDR1 SGHRS and CDR2 YFSETQ. Points on this clone: The target antigen is unknown.

The chain employs TRBV5-1 and TRBJ1-1; D remains unclear. The receptor was isolated from a man in his thirties or forties in good health. The sequenced sample consisted of naive CD8+ T cells sorted from blood. In nucleotides, the CDR3 is TGCGCCAGCAGGGTGCAAGGAGGCATGAACACTGAAGCTTTCTTT. As protein: CASRVQGGMNTEAFF.